The rows below give T cell receptor beta chains drawn from one sample of a study of blood T cell repertoires in COVID-19. Method: immunoSEQ multiplex PCR; TCRdb's copy keeps in-frame clones and lacks some. This table holds approximately 62,000 clones, 76% found once. The sample taken for sequencing was peripheral blood. The source is a woman in her forties or fifties with active or convalescent COVID-19. Both conserved end residues are part of each CDR3. Fields, in order: D gene, V gene, clone size, J gene, CDR3 DNA, CDR3 protein. D genes are given only for firm matches. Clone size is stated in some rows and not others, as once, few, many or a class when expanded.

D: -; V: TRBV24-1; size: -; J: TRBJ2-7; DNA: TGTGCCACCACCATGAATAAGAGGCAGACGGAGGTCGAGCAGTACTTC; CDR3: CATTMNKRQTEVEQYF
D: TRBD1; V: TRBV7-2; size: -; J: TRBJ2-7; DNA: TGTGCCAGCAGCTTAGCGAACAGGGGGCGTCTCTACGAGCAGTACTTC; CDR3: CASSLANRGRLYEQYF
D: -; V: TRBV11-3; size: -; J: TRBJ2-7; DNA: TGTGCCAGCAGCTTAGATTGGGGCGGCGAGCAGTACTTC; CDR3: CASSLDWGGEQYF
D: -; V: TRBV19; size: once; J: TRBJ2-6; DNA: TGTGCCAGTAGTATCCCGCGCTCTGGGGCCAACGTCCTGACTTTC; CDR3: CASSIPRSGANVLTF
D: TRBD1; V: TRBV7-9; size: -; J: TRBJ1-1; DNA: TGTGCCAGCAGCCCCGGGACAGGGGGGGCGAACACTGAAGCTTTCTTT; CDR3: CASSPGTGGANTEAFF
D: TRBD1; V: TRBV11-1; size: -; J: TRBJ1-4; DNA: TGTGCCAGCCCAGCTAATGGGGACAGGGGAAATGAAAAACTGTTTTTT; CDR3: CASPANGDRGNEKLFF
D: TRBD1; V: TRBV6-5; size: -; J: TRBJ1-1; DNA: TGTGCCAGCCGGGAAAGGGGGCGGACGAACACTGAAGCTTTCTTT; CDR3: CASRERGRTNTEAFF
D: -; V: TRBV28; size: -; J: TRBJ1-3; DNA: TGTGCCAGCAGGGGCCGGGACAACTCTGGAAACACCATATATTTT; CDR3: CASRGRDNSGNTIYF
D: -; V: TRBV19; size: -; J: TRBJ1-3; DNA: TGTGCCTCGATCCCCAGGGATAGCTCTGGAAACACCATATATTTT; CDR3: CASIPRDSSGNTIYF
D: TRBD1; V: TRBV12-5; size: -; J: TRBJ1-1; DNA: TGTGCTAGTGGGCCGACAGGGCTCCCTGAAGCTTTCTTT; CDR3: CASGPTGLPEAFF
D: TRBD2; V: TRBV30; size: once; J: TRBJ2-2; DNA: TGTGCCTGGAGGACTAGCGGGGCCCCTAACACCGGGGAGCTGTTTTTT; CDR3: CAWRTSGAPNTGELFF
D: -; V: TRBV3-1/TRBV3-2; size: -; J: TRBJ1-1; DNA: TGTGCCAGCAGCCCCCATGCAGGGGCGATGAACACTGAAGCTTTCTTT; CDR3: CASSPHAGAMNTEAFF
D: TRBD1; V: TRBV6-2/TRBV6-3; size: many; J: TRBJ1-5; DNA: TGTGCCAGCAGTGAGATTCCGGGACAGCCGAATTACTATAGCAATCAGCCCCAGCATTTT; CDR3: CASSEIPGQPNYYSNQPQHF
D: TRBD2; V: TRBV10-3; size: few; J: TRBJ2-1; DNA: TGTGCCACCAGGGGGACTAGCGGGAGAGGGGGAGGTGAGCAGTTCTTC; CDR3: CATRGTSGRGGGEQFF
D: TRBD2; V: TRBV5-1; size: -; J: TRBJ2-5; DNA: TGCGCCAGCGTTTCCGGGACTAGCGGGCCCGGTGGGGAGACCCAGTACTTC; CDR3: CASVSGTSGPGGETQYF
D: TRBD2; V: TRBV10-3; size: -; J: TRBJ2-5; DNA: TGTGCCATAGGACTAGCGGGACAAGAGACCCAGTACTTC; CDR3: CAIGLAGQETQYF
D: TRBD1; V: TRBV7-2; size: -; J: TRBJ1-5; DNA: TGTGCCAGCAGCCAAAAGGGACAGGGGGCCGGAGTTGGGCCCCAGCATTTT; CDR3: CASSQKGQGAGVGPQHF
D: TRBD2; V: TRBV7-2; size: few; J: TRBJ2-7; DNA: TGTGCCAGCAGCCCGTCTGCGGGAGGCTACGAGCAGTACTTC; CDR3: CASSPSAGGYEQYF
D: TRBD2; V: TRBV7-3; size: -; J: TRBJ2-1; DNA: TGTGCCAGCAGCTCATTCGGGACTAGCGGGAGGGAAAATGAGCAGTTCTTC; CDR3: CASSSFGTSGRENEQFF
D: -; V: TRBV11-2; size: -; J: TRBJ2-3; DNA: TGTGCCAGCAGCCAACAGGGTAGCACAGATACGCAGTATTTT; CDR3: CASSQQGSTDTQYF
D: TRBD1; V: TRBV7-2; size: -; J: TRBJ1-2; DNA: TGTGCCAGCAGCCGACAGGGGAGCTATGGCTACACCTTC; CDR3: CASSRQGSYGYTF
D: -; V: TRBV7-2; size: -; J: TRBJ2-5; DNA: TGTGCCAGCAGCTTAGAACGGCAAGAGACCCAGTACTTC; CDR3: CASSLERQETQYF
D: TRBD1; V: TRBV18; size: once; J: TRBJ1-5; DNA: TGTGCCAGCTCACCCGACAGGGTCGATCAGCCCCAGCATTTT; CDR3: CASSPDRVDQPQHF
D: -; V: TRBV9; size: -; J: TRBJ1-1; DNA: TGTGCCAGCAGCGTATCTCCCCGGGGGACTGAAGCTTTCTTT; CDR3: CASSVSPRGTEAFF
D: TRBD1; V: TRBV6-6; size: -; J: TRBJ1-5; DNA: TGTGCCAGCAGCACAGGGGGCAATCAGCCCCAGCATTTT; CDR3: CASSTGGNQPQHF
D: -; V: TRBV6-2/TRBV6-3; size: -; J: TRBJ1-2; DNA: TGTGCCAGCAGCCCCACGACAGCTACCTTTAACTATGGCTACACCTTC; CDR3: CASSPTTATFNYGYTF
D: TRBD1; V: TRBV12-3/TRBV12-4; size: -; J: TRBJ1-1; DNA: TGTGCCAGCAGCGGGACAGGGGACACTGAAGCTTTCTTT; CDR3: CASSGTGDTEAFF
D: -; V: TRBV28; size: -; J: TRBJ1-4; DNA: TGTGCCAGCAGAGCGGGTGGTGAAAAACTGTTTTTT; CDR3: CASRAGGEKLFF